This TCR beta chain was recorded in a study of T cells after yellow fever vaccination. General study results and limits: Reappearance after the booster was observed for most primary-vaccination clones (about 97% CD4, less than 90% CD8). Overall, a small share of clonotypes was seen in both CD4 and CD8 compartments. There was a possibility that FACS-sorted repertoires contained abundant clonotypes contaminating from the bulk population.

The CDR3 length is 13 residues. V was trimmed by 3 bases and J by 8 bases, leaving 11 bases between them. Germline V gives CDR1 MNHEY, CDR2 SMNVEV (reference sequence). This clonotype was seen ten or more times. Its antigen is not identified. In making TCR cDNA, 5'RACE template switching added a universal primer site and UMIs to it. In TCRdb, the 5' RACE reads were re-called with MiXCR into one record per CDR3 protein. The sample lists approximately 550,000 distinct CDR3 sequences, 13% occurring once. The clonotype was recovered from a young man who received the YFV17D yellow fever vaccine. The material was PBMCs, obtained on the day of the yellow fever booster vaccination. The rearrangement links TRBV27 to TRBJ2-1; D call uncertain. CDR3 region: CASSFGRSDEQFF. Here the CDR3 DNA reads TGTGCCAGCAGTTTTGGACGGTCGGATGAGCAGTTCTTC.